A selection of T cell receptor beta chains follows, all from one sample in a study of T cell changes during pregnancy in multiple sclerosis. The repertoire was sequenced with immunoSEQ multiplex PCR; TCRdb's copy has only in-frame clones and lacks some. The sample lists 50,000 to 60,000 clones; about 91% were seen once. Sample: CD4+ T cells from peripheral blood mononuclear cells, taken in the first trimester of pregnancy. All receptors come from a female donor with multiple sclerosis, enrolled in a pregnancy study. Both conserved end residues are part of each CDR3. A D gene is named only where the DNA matches it firmly. Part of the rows lack a size; the others show once, few, many or a class for expanded clones.

TRBV9	TRBD2	.	TRBJ2-5	CASSGRTLLAGGDYETQYF	TGTGCCAGCAGCGGACGGACCTTACTAGCGGGGGGGGACTATGAGACCCAGTACTTC
TRBV27	.	.	TRBJ2-1	CASSRTGYNEQFF	TGTGCCAGCAGTCGTACAGGGTACAATGAGCAGTTCTTC
TRBV11-3	TRBD2	.	TRBJ2-2	CASSLDLGLAGGSYTGELFF	TGTGCCAGCAGCTTAGATCTCGGACTAGCGGGGGGCTCGTACACCGGGGAGCTGTTTTTT
TRBV6-5	.	few	TRBJ2-5	CARGQNQETQYF	TGTGCCAGAGGACAGAACCAAGAGACCCAGTACTTC
TRBV11-2	TRBD1	few	TRBJ1-6	CASSLLGTANNSPLHF	TGTGCCAGCAGCTTACTAGGGACAGCGAATAATTCACCCCTCCACTTT
TRBV5-5	.	few	TRBJ1-1	CASQRQGNTEAFF	TGTGCCAGCCAACGGCAGGGGAACACTGAAGCTTTCTTT
TRBV18	TRBD1	.	TRBJ1-4	CASSPTRTGQGNEKLFF	TGTGCCAGCTCACCTACTAGGACAGGCCAGGGGAATGAAAAACTGTTTTTT
TRBV10-3	TRBD2	.	TRBJ2-7	CAISASGGSSSYEQYF	TGTGCCATCAGTGCTAGCGGGGGTTCAAGCTCCTACGAGCAGTACTTC
TRBV2	.	.	TRBJ2-7	CASSADYYEQYF	TGTGCCAGCAGTGCCGACTATTACGAGCAGTACTTC
TRBV9	.	.	TRBJ2-3	CASSPKDRPTDTQYF	TGTGCCAGCAGCCCGAAAGACAGGCCCACGGATACGCAGTATTTT